Below, one TCR beta chain is given with its context. This clone was seen once. The clone's antigen remains unknown. No base-level quality is on record; no much larger clone is a single base apart. Library generation was performed with the immunoSEQ multiplex PCR assay. A mixture of 60 forward primers for TCR Vbeta segments and 13 reverse primers for TCR Jbeta segments was used in the multiplex PCR. The CDR3 region of rearranged TCR beta genes was amplified from genomic DNA by a multiplex PCR assay. Amplified TCR beta libraries were sequenced as 87-base-pair reads on the Illumina HiSeq System. In the original analysis: A later analysis tallied 75 million to 95 million unique TCR beta chains across the approximately 670 repertoires, and about 10 million of those chains were shared by two or more donors. Raw reads were error-corrected and collapsed into unique sequences by a nearest-neighbor algorithm in which closely related sequences were merged to remove PCR and sequencing errors. V, D and J gene segments were assigned by aligning CDR3 sequences to IMGT reference sequences. Each retained sequence needed at least a six-nucleotide match to both a V gene segment and a J gene segment. Rearrangements were called productive when the CDR3 lacked stop codons and stayed in frame with V and J; all others were non-productive. CDR3 was defined according to IMGT convention as the region running from the second conserved V-encoded cysteine to the conserved J-encoded phenylalanine. The earlier analysis of about 530 of the donors excluded any sequence lacking an unambiguous match to a single V gene segment. An earlier analysis of a few hundred of the donors classified V segments as functional when productive rearrangements were above 56.7% and as segregating when the standard deviation between donors was above 5%. A statistical classification framework was built for diagnosing cytomegalovirus status from the catalog of TCR beta chain sequences. V and J gene assignment, in a later analysis, came from comparing TCR nucleotide sequences with IMGT/GENE-DB human TR gene sequences. The TCRdist pipeline was used in a later analysis to assign CDR3 sequences and most-parsimonious VDJ recombination scenarios. In a later analysis, every TCR beta chain was defined by the combination of its CDR3 amino acid sequence and its V-gene family, and reads without a unique V-gene family were dropped. In a later analysis, several hundred highly shared, low-generation-probability nucleotide sequences were removed to address suspected cross-contamination and a sequencing artifact. In a later analysis, a clonal expansion index was calculated for each public chain from normalized within-repertoire ranks of inferred template counts. In a later analysis, generation probabilities were computed using a VDJ recombination model fitted to out-of-frame rearrangements, and the results were checked against IGoR. In a later analysis, hypergeometric tests were used to score TCR-TCR, TCR-HLA and TCR-CMV co-occurrence, with a repertoire-size bias correction applied to TCR pairs. A later analysis estimated false discovery rates by permuting HLA or CMV assignments 20 times. In a later analysis, co-occurring TCRs were grouped using DBSCAN, with TCRdist sequence similarity added in when clustering inside HLA-allele-positive subsets. Co-occurrence clustering excluded repertoires with fewer than 30,000 or more than 120,000 public chains, plus five with anomalous nucleotide sharing. TCRdb took over this immuneACCESS table, retaining in-frame rearrangements with V and J assigned. Such tables are incomplete; in checked studies, under half of the missing clones stem from an unresolved V gene, and the remainder is unexplained. For V, J and clone size, that table is used; D and trimming come from the DNA. Within this sample are 50,000 to 75,000 clones, with 80% of them counted one time only. Clones ranked in the top ten supply under 5% of the sample.

Its CDR3 holds 15 amino acids, cysteine through phenylalanine. This entry keeps only the CDR3 DNA: 45 bases, framed from base 1. Cut back by 5 bases and 8 bases, the V and J ends lie 21 bases apart. Taken from the germline V gene, the CDR1 and CDR2 loops are SGHTA and FQGNSA. In total, more than 500 healthy bone marrow donors made up the cohort. Cohort members were all nominally healthy when sampled, although unrecorded immune exposures were likely present. The donor tested CMV seronegative, placing the donor among the 300 to 400 seronegative members of the cohort. Every donor gave a peripheral blood sample, and the peripheral blood mononuclear cells from that sample were used for TCR beta sequencing. Genomic DNA was extracted from the blood cell samples with the Qiagen DNeasy Blood Extraction Kit. These data come from a study of cytomegalovirus exposure and HLA in healthy donors (dated by TCRdb to about 2017). Regarding the research as a whole: In an earlier analysis of 587 of the donors, about 260 Gb of sequence data and some 100 million unique TCR beta sequences from roughly 180 million T cells were reported. Approximately 310 gigabases of sequencing data and tens of millions of unique TCR sequences were included in an early release covering several hundred HLA-typed donors. Of the 398 genotyped donors, approximately 81% were placed in the genetic ancestry cluster associated with self-reported Caucasian donors. The study was designed to test whether signatures of past pathogen exposure could be identified by cataloging public T cell receptors. The study profiled the T cell repertoires of about 640 subjects by immunosequencing and related them to cytomegalovirus serostatus. In addition to the first cohort of around 670 subjects, a separate validation cohort of approximately 130 different subjects was used. To predict cytomegalovirus infection status, the study combined high-throughput TCR immunosequencing, statistical association of individual TCRs with disease status, and machine learning. A later analysis re-examined previously published TCR beta repertoires from around 670 donors and added high-resolution HLA genotyping to investigate patterns of TCR occurrence. The later analysis used no new phenotypic data to find candidate immune exposures, relying instead on TCR beta sequences and their occurrence across donors. In an earlier analysis of 500 to 650 of the donors, high-throughput TCR beta sequencing was used to judge whether each TCR beta V gene segment behaved as functional or pseudogenic. Donor age, sex, ethnicity and CMV serostatus were compiled together with the repertoire data. In a later genetic analysis, genome-wide SNP genotypes for about 60% of the 666 donors were used, and that subset was treated as a discovery cohort. All discovery cohort repertoires had been generated on a single sequencing platform. HLA typing covered class I and class II loci at four-digit resolution. Typing coverage varied by locus: roughly 620-640 donors for A, B, C, DRB1 and DQB1; 522 for DQA1; approximately 570 for DPA1; 450 to 480 for DPB1. Roughly five DR-DQ haplotypes were handled as single units for association and clustering because linkage in the cohort was strong. Across 300 to 400 genotyped donors of the cohort, an average of approximately 240,000 unique TCR beta nucleotide sequences per donor were sequenced, and roughly a sixth of those sequences were non-productive.

Overall study results and their limits: A further reported finding was that TCR beta sequences accurately predicted the HLA-A and HLA-B alleles for most subjects in the first cohort. A later genetic analysis reported fewer N-insertions in productive TCRs among donors in an Asian-associated ancestry cluster than the approximately 670-donor mean. It was suggested by the authors that the approach could potentially be generalized to other disease states and immunological phenotypes. In a later analysis, HLA-associated TCR beta chains showed more clonal expansion and lower generation probabilities than non-associated chains that were equally common. A group of highly shared sequence variants was considered likely to be a technical artifact of the sequencing pipeline. A later analysis found that most CMV-associated TCR beta chains appeared HLA-restricted, with HLA associations seemingly driven largely by CMV exposure. Roughly uniform sequencing depth across donors was assumed in presence/absence analyses, although this assumption may not hold. Three of the identified cytomegalovirus-associated TCR beta chains were confirmed in vitro to be specific for cytomegalovirus antigens. The cohort was sequenced for TCR beta chains only, and without alpha or paired-chain data the features that could be detected were limited. HLA typing was unavailable for some donors at each locus, so association tests used only the typed subset. The 87-base-pair reads could not distinguish some IMGT-functional V segments, including TRBV6-2 and TRBV6-3, so those segments were excluded. The study listed 150 to 200 TCR beta chains as associated with cytomegalovirus. When HLA alleles, especially DR and DQ, strongly co-occurred, attributing TCR associations to individual alleles was difficult. At a false discovery rate of 0.05, a later analysis linked around 17,000 TCR beta sequences to specific HLA alleles. Correlated functional status among segregating V segments might be attributable to linkage disequilibrium, but an unknown experimental factor could not be ruled out. An association between a missense DCLRE1C variant and V-gene and J-gene trimming of TCR beta chains was found in a later genetic analysis and replicated in an independent cohort. While some public TCRs were present in many individuals, most TCR sequences turned up only very rarely across donors. The classifier was reported to diagnose cytomegalovirus status with high specificity and sensitivity in both the original and validation cohorts. An earlier analysis of 587 of the donors showed that most TCR beta V segments appeared in productive rearrangements either about 87% or about 30% of the time, which broadly matched IMGT annotations. Immune exposure information for the cohort was limited to CMV serostatus. A later analysis reported that several top co-occurrence clusters appeared linked to parvovirus B19, influenza, CMV and Epstein-Barr virus. According to a later analysis, TCR association rates differed among HLA loci, with DRB1 alleles showing the most associated TCRs and HLA-C alleles showing the fewest. Because counts were too low, about 15 rarely observed V segments, including chromosome 9 orphons, were left out of the earlier analysis of some 600 of the donors.

The chain joins TRBV7-2 to TRBJ1-2; no D gene can be assigned with confidence. Material for sequencing was PBMCs. The TCR sequence derives from a woman aged 40 to 50 in good health and CMV-seronegative. The sequenced DNA: TGTGCCAGCAGCGATAAGCGTTCAGGAGGCATCGGCTACACCTTC. It encodes CASSDKRSGGIGYTF.